This record looks at one TCR beta chain sequence and its context. The entry originates in a study of control samples from healthy donors and cancer patients. Repertoires were generated with immunoSEQ multiplex PCR, while TCRdb's copy carries only in-frame clones and drops some. Of around 99,000 clones in the sample, just over 90% were seen once. This CDR3 contains 11 residues. Germline CDR1 reads MGHRA; CDR2 reads YSYEKL. V lost 4 bases to trimming and J lost 8 bases, with 5 bases between them. Sequenced material: blood. The source is a human donor in good health. The donor label of this sample is uncertain. This rearrangement joins TRBV4-1 to TRBJ1-4; no definite D call. The CDR3 coding sequence is TGCGCCAGCAGCCTCGGGGAAAAACTGTTTTTT. This gives the protein CASSLGEKLFF.